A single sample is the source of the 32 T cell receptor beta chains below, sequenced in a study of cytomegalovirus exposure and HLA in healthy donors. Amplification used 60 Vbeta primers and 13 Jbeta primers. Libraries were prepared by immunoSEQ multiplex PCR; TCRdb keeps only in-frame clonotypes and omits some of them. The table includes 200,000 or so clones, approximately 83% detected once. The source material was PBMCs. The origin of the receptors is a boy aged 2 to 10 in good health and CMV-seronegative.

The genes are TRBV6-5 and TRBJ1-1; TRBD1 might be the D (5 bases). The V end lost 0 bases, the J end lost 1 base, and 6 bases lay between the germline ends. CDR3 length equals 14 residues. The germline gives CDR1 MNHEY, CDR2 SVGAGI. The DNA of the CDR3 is TGTGCCAGCAGTTACTCAGGGGCGAACACTGAAGCTTTCTTT. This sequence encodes CASSYSGANTEAFF.

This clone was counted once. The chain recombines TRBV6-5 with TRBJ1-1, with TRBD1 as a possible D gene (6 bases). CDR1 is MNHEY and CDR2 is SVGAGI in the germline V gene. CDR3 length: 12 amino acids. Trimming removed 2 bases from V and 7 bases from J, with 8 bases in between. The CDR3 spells CASSYGGGEAFF. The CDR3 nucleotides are TGTGCCAGCAGTTACGGGGGCGGTGAAGCTTTCTTT.

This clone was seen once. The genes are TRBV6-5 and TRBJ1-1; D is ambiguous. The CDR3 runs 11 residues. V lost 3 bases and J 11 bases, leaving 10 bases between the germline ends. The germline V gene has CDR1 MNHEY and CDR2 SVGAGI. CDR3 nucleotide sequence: TGTGCCAGCAGTTATTCACAGTATGCTTTCTTT. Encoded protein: CASSYSQYAFF.

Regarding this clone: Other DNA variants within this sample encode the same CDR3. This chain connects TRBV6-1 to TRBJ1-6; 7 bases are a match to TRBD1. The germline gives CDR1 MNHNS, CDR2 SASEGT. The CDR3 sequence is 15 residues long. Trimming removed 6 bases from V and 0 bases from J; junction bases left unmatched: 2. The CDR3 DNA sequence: TGTGCCAGCAGGACAGGGAGCTCCTATAATTCACCCCTCCACTTT. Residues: CASRTGSSYNSPLHF.

The CDR3 loop reads CASSLVGGYEQYF. The CDR3 DNA reads as TGTGCCAGCAGCCTGGTGGGGGGCTACGAGCAGTACTTC. V and J are TRBV14 and TRBJ2-7; D is perhaps TRBD2 (6 bases). The CDR3 length is 13 residues. V was trimmed by 4 bases and J by 3 bases, leaving 10 bases between them. Looked up from germline, CDR1 is SGHDN and CDR2 is FVKESK.

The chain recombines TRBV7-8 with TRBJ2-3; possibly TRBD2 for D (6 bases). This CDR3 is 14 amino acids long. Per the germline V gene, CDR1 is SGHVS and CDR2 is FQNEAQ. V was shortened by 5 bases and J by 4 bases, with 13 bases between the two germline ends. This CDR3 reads CASSRSGGADTQYF. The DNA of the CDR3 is TGTGCCAGCAGCCGCTCCGGGGGAGCAGATACGCAGTATTTT.

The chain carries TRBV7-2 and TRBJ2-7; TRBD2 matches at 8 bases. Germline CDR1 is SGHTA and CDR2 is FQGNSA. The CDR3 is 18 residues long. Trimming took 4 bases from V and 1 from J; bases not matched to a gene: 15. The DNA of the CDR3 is TGTGCCAGCAGCTCCCTAGTTATCTGGAGCGGGGGTTCCTACGAGCAGTACTTC. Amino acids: CASSSLVIWSGGSYEQYF.

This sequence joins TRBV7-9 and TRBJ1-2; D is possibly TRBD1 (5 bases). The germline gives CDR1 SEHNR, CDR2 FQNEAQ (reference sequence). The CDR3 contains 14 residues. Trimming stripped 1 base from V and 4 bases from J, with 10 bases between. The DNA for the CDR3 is TGTGCCAGCAGCTTAGGCTCAGGGCCCTATGGCTACACCTTC. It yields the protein CASSLGSGPYGYTF.

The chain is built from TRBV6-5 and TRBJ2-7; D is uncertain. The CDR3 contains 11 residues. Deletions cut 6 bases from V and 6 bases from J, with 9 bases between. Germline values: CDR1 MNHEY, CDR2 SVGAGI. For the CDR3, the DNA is TGTGCCAGCAGCCCAGGTCCCGAGCAGTACTTC. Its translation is CASSPGPEQYF.

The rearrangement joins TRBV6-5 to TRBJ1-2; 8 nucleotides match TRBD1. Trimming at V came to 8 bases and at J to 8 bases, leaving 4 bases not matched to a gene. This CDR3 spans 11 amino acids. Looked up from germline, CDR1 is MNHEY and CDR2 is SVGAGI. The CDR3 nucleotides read TGTGCCAGCGCCACAGGGGGAGGCTACACCTTC. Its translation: CASATGGGYTF.

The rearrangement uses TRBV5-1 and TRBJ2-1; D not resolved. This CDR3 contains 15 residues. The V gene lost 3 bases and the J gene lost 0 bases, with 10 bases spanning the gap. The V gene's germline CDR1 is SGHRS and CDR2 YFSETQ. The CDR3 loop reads CASSWLVDSYNEQFF. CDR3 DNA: TGCGCCAGCAGCTGGCTAGTAGACTCCTACAATGAGCAGTTCTTC.

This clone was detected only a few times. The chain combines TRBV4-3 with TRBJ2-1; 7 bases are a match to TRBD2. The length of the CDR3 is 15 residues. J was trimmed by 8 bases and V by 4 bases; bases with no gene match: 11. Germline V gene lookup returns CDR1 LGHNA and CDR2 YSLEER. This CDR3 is CASSPLPGGGDEQFF. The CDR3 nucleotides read TGCGCCAGCAGCCCACTCCCGGGGGGAGGGGATGAGCAGTTCTTC.

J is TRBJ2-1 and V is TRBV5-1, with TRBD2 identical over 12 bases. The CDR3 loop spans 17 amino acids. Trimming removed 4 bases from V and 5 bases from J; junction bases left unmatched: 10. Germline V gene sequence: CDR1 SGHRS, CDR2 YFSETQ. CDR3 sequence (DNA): TGCGCCAGCAGCCCTAATACTAGCGGGGGGTACAACAATGAGCAGTTCTTC. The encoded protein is CASSPNTSGGYNNEQFF.

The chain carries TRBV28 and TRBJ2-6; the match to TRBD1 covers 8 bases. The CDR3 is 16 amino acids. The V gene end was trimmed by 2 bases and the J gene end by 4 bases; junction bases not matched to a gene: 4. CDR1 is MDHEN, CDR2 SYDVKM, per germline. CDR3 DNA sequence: TGTGCCAGCAGTTTAGGGACAGGACGGGGGGCCAACGTCCTGACTTTC. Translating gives CASSLGTGRGANVLTF. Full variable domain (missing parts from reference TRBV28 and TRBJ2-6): DVKVTQSSRYLVKRTGEKVFLECVQDMDHENMFWYRQDPGLGLRLIYFSYDVKMKEKGDIPEGYSVSREKKERFSLILESASTNQTSMYLCASSLGTGRGANVLTFGAGSRLTVL.

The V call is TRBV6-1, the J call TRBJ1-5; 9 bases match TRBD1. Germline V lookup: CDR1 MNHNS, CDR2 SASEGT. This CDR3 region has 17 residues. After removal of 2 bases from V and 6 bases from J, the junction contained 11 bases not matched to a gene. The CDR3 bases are TGTGCCAGCAGTGAACAGAGACAGGGGGTTCTAGGTCAGCCCCAGCATTTT. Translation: CASSEQRQGVLGQPQHF.

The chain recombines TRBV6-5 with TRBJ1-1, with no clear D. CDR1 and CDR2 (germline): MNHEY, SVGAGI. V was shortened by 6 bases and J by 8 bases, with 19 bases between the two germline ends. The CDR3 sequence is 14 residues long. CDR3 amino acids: CASRRAETYEEAFF. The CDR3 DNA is TGTGCCAGCAGGCGCGCCGAGACATACGAGGAAGCTTTCTTT.

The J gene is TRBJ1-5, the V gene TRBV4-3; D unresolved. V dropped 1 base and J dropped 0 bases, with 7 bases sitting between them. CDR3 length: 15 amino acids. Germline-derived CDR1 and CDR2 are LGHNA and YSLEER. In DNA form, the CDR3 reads TGCGCCAGCAGCCAAGGGTCTACTAGCAATCAGCCCCAGCATTTT. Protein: CASSQGSTSNQPQHF.

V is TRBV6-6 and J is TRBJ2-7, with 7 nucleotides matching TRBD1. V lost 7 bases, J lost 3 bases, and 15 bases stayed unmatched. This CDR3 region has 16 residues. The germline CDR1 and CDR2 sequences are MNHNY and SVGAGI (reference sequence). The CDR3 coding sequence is TGTGCCAGCACCCGACAAACTGCCAGGGGGAGCTACGAGCAGTACTTC. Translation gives CASTRQTARGSYEQYF.

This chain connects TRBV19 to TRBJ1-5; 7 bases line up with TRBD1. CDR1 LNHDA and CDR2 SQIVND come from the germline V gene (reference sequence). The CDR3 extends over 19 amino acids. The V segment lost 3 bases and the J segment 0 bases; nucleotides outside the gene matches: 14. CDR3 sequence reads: CASSIRRQGTIYSNQPQHF. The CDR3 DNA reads TGTGCCAGTAGTATCAGAAGACAGGGAACCATTTATAGCAATCAGCCCCAGCATTTT.

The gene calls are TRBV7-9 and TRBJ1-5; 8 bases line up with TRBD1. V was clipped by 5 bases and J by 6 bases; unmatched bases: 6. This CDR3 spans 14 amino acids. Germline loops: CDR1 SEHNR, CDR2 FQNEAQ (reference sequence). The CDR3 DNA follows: TGTGCCAGCAGCGAGACAGGGGTTACTCAGCCCCAGCATTTT. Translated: CASSETGVTQPQHF.

The CDR3 protein is CASSLSGYGYTF. As DNA, the CDR3 is TGTGCCAGCAGCTTGTCGGGCTATGGCTACACCTTC. The chain couples TRBV11-3 to TRBJ1-2; D not resolved. Germline lookup yields CDR1 SGHNT and CDR2 YENEEA. V lost 3 bases, J lost 4 bases, and 6 bases lay in between. There are 12 residues in the CDR3.

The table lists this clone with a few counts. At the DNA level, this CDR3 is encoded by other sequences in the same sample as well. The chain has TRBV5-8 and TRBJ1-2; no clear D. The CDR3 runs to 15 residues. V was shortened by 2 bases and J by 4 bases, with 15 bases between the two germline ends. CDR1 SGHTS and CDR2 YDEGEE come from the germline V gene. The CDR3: CASSLTSLPPYGYTF. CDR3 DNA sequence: TGTGCCAGCAGCTTAACATCTCTCCCCCCCTATGGCTACACCTTC.

The CDR3 loop reads CASRRVSSGGSYEQYF. CDR3 sequence (DNA): TGTGCCAGTAGGCGCGTGTCTAGCGGGGGTTCCTACGAGCAGTACTTC. This sequence joins TRBV19 and TRBJ2-7, with TRBD2 matching over 10 bases. The germline V gene has CDR1 LNHDA and CDR2 SQIVND (reference sequence). CDR3 size: 16 residues. V gave up 6 bases and J gave up 1 base; unmatched junction bases: 9. Together with reference TRBV19 and TRBJ2-7, the CDR3 gives the full variable domain: DGGITQSPKYLFRKEGQNVTLSCEQNLNHDAMYWYRQDPGQGLRLIYYSQIVNDFQKGDIAEGYSVSREKKESFPLTVTSAQKNPTAFYLCASRRVSSGGSYEQYFGPGTRLTVT.

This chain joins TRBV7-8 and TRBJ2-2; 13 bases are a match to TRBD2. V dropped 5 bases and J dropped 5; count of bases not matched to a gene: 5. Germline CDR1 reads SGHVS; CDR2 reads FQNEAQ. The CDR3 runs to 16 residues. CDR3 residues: CASSPRLAGGTGELFF. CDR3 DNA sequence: TGTGCCAGCAGCCCCAGACTAGCGGGGGGAACCGGGGAGCTGTTTTTT.

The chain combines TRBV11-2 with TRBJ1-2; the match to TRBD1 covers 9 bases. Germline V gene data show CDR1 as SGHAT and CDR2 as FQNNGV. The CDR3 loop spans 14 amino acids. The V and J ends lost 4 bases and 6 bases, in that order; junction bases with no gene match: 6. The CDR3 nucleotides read TGTGCCAGCAGCTCTACCGGGACAGGGAATGGCTACACCTTC. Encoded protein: CASSSTGTGNGYTF.

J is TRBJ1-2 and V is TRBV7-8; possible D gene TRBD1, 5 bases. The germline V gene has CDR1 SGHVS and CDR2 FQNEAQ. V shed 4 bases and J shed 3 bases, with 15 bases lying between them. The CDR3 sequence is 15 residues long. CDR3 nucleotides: TGTGCCAGCAGCTCCAAGGCGGGGGTGGACTATGGCTACACCTTC. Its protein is CASSSKAGVDYGYTF.

CDR3 DNA sequence: TGTGCCAGCAGGAAGAGGGGGCCGGGGAATCAGCCCCAGCATTTT. Translation: CASRKRGPGNQPQHF. This chain connects TRBV2 to TRBJ1-5; the match to TRBD1 covers 7 bases. The CDR3 runs to 15 residues. The germline V gene encodes CDR1 SNHLY and CDR2 FYNNEI. The trim removed 6 bases at V and 4 bases at J, leaving 9 bases unmatched.

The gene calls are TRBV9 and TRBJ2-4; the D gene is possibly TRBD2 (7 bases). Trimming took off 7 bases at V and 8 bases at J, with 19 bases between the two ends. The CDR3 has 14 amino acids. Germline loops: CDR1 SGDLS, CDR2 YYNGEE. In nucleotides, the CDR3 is TGTGCCAGCGGATGGGGGGGGCTGAGGGACATTCAGTACTTC. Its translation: CASGWGGLRDIQYF.

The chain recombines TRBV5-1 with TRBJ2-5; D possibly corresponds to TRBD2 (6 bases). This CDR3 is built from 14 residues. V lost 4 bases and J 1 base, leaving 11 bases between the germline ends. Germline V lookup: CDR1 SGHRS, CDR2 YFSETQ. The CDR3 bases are TGCGCCAGCAGCGTCCGGGACTTCCAAGAGACCCAGTACTTC. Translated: CASSVRDFQETQYF. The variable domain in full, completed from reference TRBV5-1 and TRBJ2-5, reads KAGVTQTPRYLIKTRGQQVTLSCSPISGHRSVSWYQQTPGQGLQFLFEYFSETQRNKGNFPGRFSGRQFSNSRSEMNVSTLELGDSALYLCASSVRDFQETQYFGPGTRLLVL.

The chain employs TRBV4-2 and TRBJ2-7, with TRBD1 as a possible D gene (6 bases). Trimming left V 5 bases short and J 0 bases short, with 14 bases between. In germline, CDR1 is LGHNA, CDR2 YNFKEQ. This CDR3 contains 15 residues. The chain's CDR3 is CASSRPGQNSYEQYF. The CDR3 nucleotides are TGTGCCAGCAGCAGACCGGGACAAAACTCCTACGAGCAGTACTTC.

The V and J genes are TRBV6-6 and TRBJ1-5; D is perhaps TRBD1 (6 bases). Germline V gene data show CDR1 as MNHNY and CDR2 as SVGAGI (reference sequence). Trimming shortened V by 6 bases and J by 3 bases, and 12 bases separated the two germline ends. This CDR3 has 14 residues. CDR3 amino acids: CASSNRAYNQPQHF. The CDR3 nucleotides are TGTGCCAGCAGCAACAGGGCCTACAATCAGCCCCAGCATTTT.

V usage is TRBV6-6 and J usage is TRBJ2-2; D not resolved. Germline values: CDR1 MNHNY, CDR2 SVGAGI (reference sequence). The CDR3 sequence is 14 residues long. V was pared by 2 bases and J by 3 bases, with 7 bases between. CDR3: CASSYPRDTGELFF. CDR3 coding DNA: TGTGCCAGCAGTTACCCCCGGGACACCGGGGAGCTGTTTTTT.